The 26 T cell receptor beta chains reported below all come from one sample, sequenced in a study of HIV-infected patients and healthy controls. Follow-up blood was drawn about 14 weeks, roughly three months, after antiretroviral therapy began. No cell fractionation was done, so the repertoire covers all unsorted peripheral blood T cells. Alpha and beta constant-region primers primed reverse transcription of around 500 ng RNA. Using multiplexing indices, alpha and beta chain libraries were generated apart by chain-specific third strand synthesis. One entry per CDR3 protein, called by TCRdb with MiXCR from the 5' RACE reads. There are 8,100 or so distinct CDR3 sequences in the sample; 6.5% to 7.5% occur only once, and around 20% lies in the top ten. The sequences come from blood, collected during antiretroviral therapy. Every receptor here comes from an adult with HIV infection.

This clonotype was counted many times. In a library made to pick up alpha chains, this beta chain is a stray read with a size that means little. CDR3 loop: CASTPGGGAGSSYEQYF. As DNA, the CDR3 is TGTGCCAGCACACCTGGGGGGGGAGCGGGGAGCTCCTACGAGCAGTACTTC. V is TRBV4-2 and J is TRBJ2-7; 7 nucleotides line up with TRBD2. Germline V gives CDR1 LGHNA, CDR2 YNFKEQ. The CDR3 runs to 17 residues. Trimming cost V 7 bases and J 0 bases; bases outside gene matches: 15.

This clonotype was observed at least ten times. Within a library made for alpha chains, this beta chain is off target, and its count is uninformative. The rearrangement uses TRBV7-3 and TRBJ2-3, with TRBD1 identical over 9 bases. Unmatched junction bases numbered 4, after V lost 3 bases and J lost 0 bases. The CDR3 loop spans 16 amino acids. The germline CDR1 and CDR2 sequences are SGHTA and FQGTGA. In DNA form, the CDR3 reads TGTGCCAGCAGCTTGGGACAGGGAGGTAGCACAGATACGCAGTATTTT. This gives the protein CASSLGQGGSTDTQYF.

This clonotype is labeled medium-sized. Little can be read into the size of this beta chain, an off-target read in a library designed for alpha chains. The J gene is TRBJ2-5, the V gene TRBV15, with D possibly being TRBD2 (6 bases). V was shortened by 5 bases and J by 5 bases, with 12 bases between the two germline ends. The CDR3 runs 13 residues. Germline CDR1 and CDR2: LNHNV and YYDKDF (reference sequence). CDR3 coding DNA: TGTGCCACCAGCTTCCACGGAGGGGAGACCCAGTACTTC. It is translated as CATSFHGGETQYF.

This clonotype has ten or more counts. Within a library made for alpha chains, this beta chain is off target, and its count is uninformative. V usage is TRBV7-6 and J usage is TRBJ2-1, with D unclear. Trimming shortened V by 1 base and J by 8 bases, and 9 bases separated the two germline ends. The CDR3 contains 13 residues. Germline lookup yields CDR1 SGHVS and CDR2 FNYEAQ. The CDR3 region is CASSLDGPDEQFF. The CDR3 DNA follows: TGTGCCAGCAGCTTAGATGGGCCAGATGAGCAGTTCTTC. The complete variable domain, with remaining parts taken from reference TRBV7-6 and TRBJ2-1, reads GAGVSQSPRYKVTKRGQDVALRCDPISGHVSLYWYRQALGQGPEFLTYFNYEAQQDKSGLPNDRFSAERPEGSISTLTIQRTEQRDSAMYRCASSLDGPDEQFFGPGTRLTVL.

This clonotype is deemed medium-sized. A library made for alpha chains picked up this beta chain off target, so its size means little. This chain links TRBV20-1 with TRBJ2-3; a weak D match, TRBD1 (6 bases). Germline lookup yields CDR1 DFQATT and CDR2 SNEGSKA (reference sequence). The V end was cut by 0 bases, the J end by 2 bases, with 15 bases between. The CDR3 consists of 16 residues. CDR3 in amino acids: CSARDWTVDITDTQYF. The CDR3 DNA is TGCAGTGCTAGAGATTGGACAGTCGATATCACAGATACGCAGTATTTT.

This clonotype is termed large. This beta chain is a stray sequence in a library constructed for alpha chains; its clone size is not meaningful. The gene calls are TRBV4-1 and TRBJ2-7; 9 nucleotides agree with TRBD1. With V trimmed by 4 bases and J by 3 bases, 4 bases remained unmatched. This CDR3 region has 14 residues. Germline loops: CDR1 MGHRA, CDR2 YSYEKL. Written as DNA, the CDR3 is TGCGCCAGCAGCCCGGGACAGGGTATCTACGAGCAGTACTTC. Protein: CASSPGQGIYEQYF.

This clonotype has a handful of counts. Little can be read into the size of this beta chain, an off-target read in a library designed for alpha chains. The J gene is TRBJ1-1, the V gene TRBV9; D unclear. V lost 7 bases and J lost 0, with 7 bases in between. The CDR3 is made up of 12 amino acids. Germline CDR1 and CDR2: SGDLS and YYNGEE. CDR3 residues: CASGEMNTEAFF. The CDR3 bases are TGTGCCAGCGGGGAGATGAACACTGAAGCTTTCTTT.

In this sample, this clonotype turned up many times. A library prepared for alpha chains yielded this beta chain as an off-target read; its size is of little meaning. The chain is built from TRBV20-1 and TRBJ2-1; a weak D match, TRBD1 (5 bases). Germline V gene sequence: CDR1 DFQATT, CDR2 SNEGSKA (reference sequence). V was pared by 7 bases and J by 7 bases, with 11 bases between. The CDR3 length is 11 residues. The CDR3 DNA follows: TGCAGTGGGTCCAGGGTGAATGAGCAGTTCTTC. As protein: CSGSRVNEQFF.

Remarks on this clonotype: Within a library made for alpha chains, this beta chain is off target, and its count is uninformative. This chain links TRBV6-1 with TRBJ2-1; D is uncertain. CDR1 and CDR2 from the germline V gene are MNHNS and SASEGT. Trimming left V 7 bases short and J 2 bases short, with 6 bases between. This CDR3 region has 12 residues. The CDR3 DNA reads TGTGCCAGCACTCCGGCCTACAATGAGCAGTTCTTC. Translating gives CASTPAYNEQFF.

This clonotype is labeled medium-sized. The library was prepared for alpha chains; this beta chain is a stray read, so its frequency means little. The V and J genes are TRBV5-6 and TRBJ2-7; D is unclear. Trimming shortened V by 1 base and J by 4 bases, and 15 bases separated the two germline ends. Germline loops: CDR1 SGHDT, CDR2 YYEEEE. This CDR3 has 15 residues. The CDR3 is CASSLKYTREYEQYF. CDR3 nucleotides: TGTGCCAGCAGCTTGAAGTACACCCGAGAGTACGAGCAGTACTTC.

This clonotype was picked up many times. With the library built for alpha chains, this beta chain is off target and its frequency is not meaningful. The chain employs TRBV4-1 and TRBJ2-5; 8 positions agree with TRBD2. The V gene end was trimmed by 0 bases and the J gene end by 5 bases; junction bases not matched to a gene: 17. From germline, CDR1 is MGHRA and CDR2 YSYEKL. The length of the CDR3 is 19 residues. CDR3 DNA: TGCGCCAGCAGCCAAGAGGGATCCGGGACTAGTAGTCGCGGGGAGACCCAGTACTTC. This encodes CASSQEGSGTSSRGETQYF.

By its share, this clonotype is medium-sized. Because the library targeted alpha chains, this beta chain is an off-target read whose size means little. The chain uses TRBV30 and TRBJ2-2; D gene uncertain. The CDR3 is 15 residues long. V lost 0 bases to trimming and J lost 6 bases, with 14 bases between them. The germline V gene encodes CDR1 GTSNPN and CDR2 SVGIG (reference sequence). This CDR3 reads CAWSVIDSVAGELFF. The CDR3 DNA follows: TGTGCCTGGAGTGTTATAGACTCGGTGGCCGGGGAGCTGTTTTTT.

This clonotype was detected ten times or more. The library was prepared for alpha chains; this beta chain is a stray read, so its frequency means little. The V and J genes are TRBV7-2 and TRBJ2-3, with D unclear. This CDR3 has 16 residues. V shed 5 bases and J shed 1 base, with 16 bases lying between them. Germline lookup yields CDR1 SGHTA and CDR2 FQGNSA. The CDR3 coding sequence is TGTGCCAGCAGCCTCGGACCCCCCCGGGGCACAGATACGCAGTATTTT. The encoded protein is CASSLGPPRGTDTQYF.

This clonotype has a count of ten or more. As an off-target read in a library built for alpha chains, this beta chain has a frequency of little significance. The chain uses TRBV4-1 and TRBJ2-7; perhaps TRBD1 as D (7 bases). Trimming stripped 5 bases from V and 2 bases from J, with 10 bases between. This CDR3 spans 13 amino acids. The germline gives CDR1 MGHRA, CDR2 YSYEKL. Here the CDR3 reads CASSSRGAYEQYF. CDR3 coding DNA: TGCGCCAGCAGCTCCAGGGGGGCCTACGAGCAGTACTTC.

Ten or more counts support this clonotype. This beta chain is a stray sequence in a library constructed for alpha chains; its clone size is not meaningful. The chain employs TRBV4-1 and TRBJ2-1; D is unresolved. Trimming removed 4 bases at V and 0 bases at J, with 10 bases between. Per germline, CDR1 MGHRA and CDR2 YSYEKL. CDR3 length: 15 amino acids. As DNA, the CDR3 is TGCGCCAGCAGCCCCTCTTCCAGCTCCTACAATGAGCAGTTCTTC. This encodes CASSPSSSSYNEQFF.

Judged by abundance, this clonotype is medium-sized. This beta chain came through as a stray read in a library set up for alpha chains, and its size says little. The CDR3: CASSGADYNEQFF. CDR3 DNA: TGTGCCAGCAGTGGGGCAGATTACAATGAGCAGTTCTTC. V and J are TRBV2 and TRBJ2-1; D gene unclear. The ends were cut back, 4 bases at V and 4 bases at J, with 8 bases in the middle. The germline V gene has CDR1 SNHLY and CDR2 FYNNEI. The CDR3 contains 13 residues.

About this clonotype: This beta chain turned up in a library designed for alpha chains; as an off-target read, its abundance says little. V is TRBV5-1 and J is TRBJ1-1; 7 bases fit TRBD1. CDR1 is SGHRS, CDR2 YFSETQ, per germline. Unmatched junction bases numbered 3, after V lost 0 bases and J lost 1 base. This CDR3 contains 15 residues. CDR3 sequence reads: CASSLAGTENTEAFF. DNA for the CDR3: TGCGCCAGCAGCTTGGCCGGGACAGAGAACACTGAAGCTTTCTTT.

This clonotype appeared many times. This beta chain is off target for a library built for alpha chains, so its abundance means little. The chain links TRBV18 to TRBJ1-1; TRBD1 matches at 7 bases. Germline CDR1 and CDR2: KGHSH and LQKENI. The junction had 2 bases not matched to a gene; V was cut back by 5 bases and J by 2 bases. The CDR3 contains 13 residues. CDR3 DNA: TGTGCCAGCTCAAGACAGGGTAACACTGAAGCTTTCTTT. Translating it yields CASSRQGNTEAFF.

This clonotype rates as medium-sized. In a library made to pick up alpha chains, this beta chain is a stray read with a size that means little. V and J are TRBV19 and TRBJ1-2; D is uncertain. There are 12 residues in the CDR3. The ends were cut back, 3 bases at V and 10 bases at J, with 12 bases in the middle. Germline V gene sequence: CDR1 LNHDA, CDR2 SQIVND (reference sequence). The CDR3 sequence: CASSISWRDYTF. In DNA, the CDR3 is TGTGCCAGTAGTATCTCGTGGAGAGACTACACCTTC.

This clonotype was counted many times. This beta chain is a stray sequence in a library constructed for alpha chains; its clone size is not meaningful. V usage is TRBV6-4 and J usage is TRBJ2-3; D is unclear. V was cut by 0 bases and J by 2 bases, with 3 bases left in between. Germline assignment: CDR1 MRHNA and CDR2 SNTAGT. The CDR3 consists of 13 residues. CDR3 protein: CASSDSATDTQYF. As DNA, the CDR3 is TGTGCCAGCAGTGACTCGGCCACAGATACGCAGTATTTT.

Within the sample, this clonotype is medium-sized. The size of this beta chain means little, since it is a stray read in a library made for alpha chains. This rearrangement joins TRBV12-3 or TRBV12-4 to TRBJ2-4, with TRBD2 matching 11 bases. The length of the CDR3 is 19 residues. V lost 4 bases, J lost 0 bases, and 11 bases stayed unmatched. CDR3 residues: CASSSGLAVFLGAKNIQYF. CDR3 coding DNA: TGTGCCAGCAGTTCGGGACTAGCGGTCTTCCTTGGAGCCAAAAACATTCAGTACTTC.

This clonotype was seen at least ten times. Since it is a stray read in a library aimed at alpha chains, this beta chain has a size that is not meaningful. The rearrangement uses TRBV7-8 and TRBJ2-7, with no clear D. Per the germline V gene, CDR1 is SGHVS and CDR2 is FQNEAQ. Trimming pared 2 bases from V and 6 bases from J, leaving 11 bases between. This CDR3 is built from 13 residues. The CDR3 loop reads CASSLTLSGEQYF. In DNA, the CDR3 is TGTGCCAGCAGCTTAACCTTATCAGGCGAGCAGTACTTC.

This clonotype occurred many times. This beta chain lies outside the target of a library built for alpha chains; its clone size means little. The chain couples TRBV27 to TRBJ2-1; 13 bases match TRBD2. V shed 1 base, J shed 6 bases, and the junction held 6 bases outside the gene matches. Germline V gene lookup returns CDR1 MNHEY and CDR2 SMNVEV (reference sequence). The CDR3 has 17 residues. The CDR3 loop is CASSLYGGTSGVNEQFF. CDR3 nucleotide sequence: TGTGCCAGCAGTTTATATGGGGGGACTAGCGGGGTCAATGAGCAGTTCTTC.

This clonotype ranks as medium-sized. This beta chain came through as a stray read in a library set up for alpha chains, and its size says little. This chain joins TRBV7-9 and TRBJ2-6; D is possibly TRBD2 (5 bases). This CDR3 spans 19 amino acids. Germline CDR1 is SEHNR and CDR2 is FQNEAQ (reference sequence). V lost 4 bases to trimming and J lost 0 bases, with 19 bases between them. CDR3 loop: CASSSHGRTRGSGANVLTF. The CDR3 DNA is TGTGCCAGCAGCTCCCACGGACGGACTCGCGGCTCTGGGGCCAACGTCCTGACTTTC.

At least ten counts were recorded for this clonotype. As an off-target read in a library built for alpha chains, this beta chain has a frequency of little significance. CDR3 protein: CASSYEGDYNEQFF. The CDR3, as DNA: TGTGCCAGCAGTTATGAGGGGGATTACAATGAGCAGTTCTTC. The chain couples TRBV6-2 or TRBV6-3 to TRBJ2-1; tentatively, D is TRBD1 (6 bases). There are 14 residues in the CDR3. Trimming removed 3 bases from V and 4 bases from J, with 10 bases in between. Germline CDR1 is MNHEY and CDR2 is SVGEGT.

This clonotype counts as medium-sized. The library was built for alpha chains, so this beta chain is an off-target read and its size means little. This chain links TRBV13 with TRBJ2-7; D is uncertain. Trimming removed 0 bases from V and 0 bases from J, with 6 bases in between. Germline values: CDR1 PRHDT, CDR2 FYEKMQ (reference sequence). The length of the CDR3 is 14 residues. CDR3 nucleotides: TGTGCCAGCAGCTTAGGGCGCAGCTCCTACGAGCAGTACTTC. Translated: CASSLGRSSYEQYF.